The 19 T cell receptor beta chains below all came from one sample that was sequenced in a study of T-cell reconstitution after alpha-beta-depleted transplantation in children (dated by TCRdb to about 2016). Libraries came from PCR. Sequencing used an Illumina HiSeq 2500. TCR library preparation used molecular barcoding, with unique molecular identifiers applied to normalize quantification of the TCRbeta repertoire. TCRdb itself trimmed the public reads at Q25 with fastp, ran MiXCR and retained productive beta chains. Every entry covers one CDR3 protein and lists the most common genes and DNA from its rows. Recorded for this sample are around 400,000 distinct CDR3 sequences; around 9.9% of them occurred a single time. The ten largest make up approximately 5% of the sample. The sequenced sample was PBMCs from the stem cell graft donor, obtained from the stem cell graft. The origin of the receptors is a human donor who donated a stem cell graft to a child with acute myeloid leukemia.

In this sample, this clonotype turned up a few times. The chain links TRBV12-3 or TRBV12-4 to TRBJ1-5; D is ambiguous. The CDR3 is 14 residues long. V was pared by 4 bases and J by 1 base, with 8 bases between. CDR3: CASSYAGSNQPQHF. The CDR3 DNA reads as TGTGCCAGCAGTTATGCGGGGAGCAATCAGCCCCAGCATTTT.

The chain recombines TRBV5-1 with TRBJ2-5, with unresolved D. The CDR3 spans 14 residues. Germline V gene lookup returns CDR1 SGHRS and CDR2 YFSETQ. The V gene lost 2 bases and the J gene lost 1 base, with 9 bases spanning the gap. The CDR3 DNA follows: TGCGCCAGCAGCTTTAGGAGATCCCAAGAGACCCAGTACTTC. Its translation is CASSFRRSQETQYF.

V gene TRBV20-1 combines with J gene TRBJ2-1, with 9 bases aligning to TRBD2. The junction had 9 bases not matched to a gene; V was cut back by 6 bases and J by 3 bases. Germline V CDR1 and CDR2: DFQATT, SNEGSKA (reference sequence). This CDR3 has 15 residues. DNA of the CDR3: TGCAGTGCAACAGCGGGGGGAGGGGGCTACAATGAGCAGTTCTTC. Translated: CSATAGGGGYNEQFF.

The rearrangement joins TRBV5-1 to TRBJ2-2; 11 bases are a match to TRBD2. With 4 bases clipped from V and 2 bases from J, the junction kept 4 bases outside the gene matches. Germline lookup yields CDR1 SGHRS and CDR2 YFSETQ. This CDR3 comprises 16 residues. In DNA form, the CDR3 reads TGCGCCAGCAGCCGGGGACTAGCGGACAACACCGGGGAGCTGTTTTTT. Translating gives CASSRGLADNTGELFF.

This clonotype was observed a handful of times. The J gene is TRBJ2-5, the V gene TRBV18; tentatively, D is TRBD1 or TRBD2 (5 bases each). Trimming left V 3 bases short and J 1 base short, with 12 bases between. The CDR3 has 15 amino acids. The germline V gene encodes CDR1 KGHSH and CDR2 LQKENI. The CDR3 DNA follows: TGTGCCAGCTCACCTCGTGACGGGGCCCAAGAGACCCAGTACTTC. Its protein product is CASSPRDGAQETQYF.

This clonotype has more than one count but fewer than ten. The chain combines TRBV7-8 with TRBJ2-1; TRBD2 aligns across 12 bases. Germline V gene sequence: CDR1 SGHVS, CDR2 FQNEAQ. V gave up 2 bases and J gave up 6 bases; unmatched junction bases: 2. The CDR3 runs 15 residues. CDR3 loop: CASSLWTSGTNEQFF. CDR3 DNA sequence: TGTGCCAGCAGCTTATGGACTAGCGGGACCAATGAGCAGTTCTTC. The full variable domain, rest sourced from reference TRBV7-8 and TRBJ2-1, is GAGVSQSPRYKVAKRGQDVALRCDPISGHVSLFWYQQALGQGPEFLTYFQNEAQLDKSGLPSDRFFAERPEGSVSTLKIQRTQQEDSAVYLCASSLWTSGTNEQFFGPGTRLTVL.

The sample holds a few counts of this clonotype. The gene calls are TRBV20-1 and TRBJ2-7; the match to TRBD2 covers 8 bases. Germline CDR1 reads DFQATT; CDR2 reads SNEGSKA (reference sequence). After removal of 0 bases from V and 6 bases from J, the junction contained 10 bases not matched to a gene. The length of the CDR3 is 15 residues. CDR3 sequence (DNA): TGCAGTGCTAGAGATCCCCGGCTAGCGGGTGGCGAGCAGTACTTC. It codes for CSARDPRLAGGEQYF.

This clonotype was counted a few times. V and J are TRBV5-5 and TRBJ2-1; D is possibly TRBD1 (5 bases). The CDR3 loop spans 13 amino acids. CDR1 is SGHKS, CDR2 YYEKEE, per germline (reference sequence). The V end was cut by 0 bases, the J end by 10 bases, with 11 bases between. The CDR3 DNA sequence: TGTGCCAGCAGCTTGGTTCAGGGAAAGGAGCAGTTCTTC. Translated: CASSLVQGKEQFF.

The J gene is TRBJ2-5, the V gene TRBV20-1, with D uncertain. The CDR3 spans 11 residues. V lost 0 bases, J lost 7 bases, and 6 bases lay in between. Germline CDR1 is DFQATT and CDR2 is SNEGSKA (reference sequence). CDR3 DNA sequence: TGCAGTGCTAGAGACGGGCCGACCCAGTACTTC. It translates to CSARDGPTQYF.

This clonotype was observed a few times. DNA of the CDR3: TGCAGCGTGGGTAGGGGGGAGGAGCAGTACTTC. Translated: CSVGRGEEQYF. The rearrangement uses TRBV29-1 and TRBJ2-7; possibly TRBD1 or TRBD2 for D (6 bases each). The CDR3 contains 11 residues. Trimming took off 6 bases at V and 7 bases at J, with 13 bases between the two ends. Germline CDR1 is SQVTM and CDR2 is ANQGSEA.

This clonotype has a handful of counts. V and J are TRBV25-1 and TRBJ2-1; D not resolved. Trimming took 1 base from V and 8 from J, leaving 9 bases between them. Per germline, CDR1 MGHDK and CDR2 SYGVNS. The CDR3 extends over 13 amino acids. CDR3 DNA sequence: TGTGCCAGCAGTGAATCTGGTATCGATGAGCAGTTCTTC. Encoded protein: CASSESGIDEQFF.

This clonotype has ten or more counts. This chain joins TRBV5-1 and TRBJ2-2, with D perhaps assigned TRBD1 or TRBD2 (5 bases each). The germline gives CDR1 SGHRS, CDR2 YFSETQ. The V end lost 2 bases, the J end lost 1 base, and 12 bases lay between the germline ends. The CDR3 length is 16 residues. The CDR3 region is CASSFHGTGNTGELFF. The DNA for the CDR3 is TGCGCCAGCAGCTTCCACGGGACCGGGAACACCGGGGAGCTGTTTTTT.

The chain couples TRBV11-2 to TRBJ1-6; TRBD1 is a possible D gene (5 bases). Per the germline V gene, CDR1 is SGHAT and CDR2 is FQNNGV. V lost 1 base, J lost 5 bases, and 9 bases lay in between. This CDR3 region has 15 residues. CDR3 amino acids: CASSLGSGNNSPLHF. The CDR3 region has the DNA TGTGCCAGCAGCTTAGGATCAGGGAATAATTCACCCCTCCACTTT.

The chain combines TRBV6-1 with TRBJ1-1; a possible D gene is TRBD1 (5 bases). The germline V gene encodes CDR1 MNHNS and CDR2 SASEGT. This CDR3 has 14 residues. Trimming cost V 7 bases and J 8 bases, with 20 bases left between them. Here the CDR3 reads CASTHGGAEKEAFF. The CDR3 DNA is TGTGCCAGCACCCATGGAGGGGCCGAGAAAGAAGCTTTCTTT.

This rearrangement joins TRBV27 to TRBJ2-7; 9 bases are shared with TRBD2. The CDR3 loop spans 15 amino acids. Germline values: CDR1 MNHEY, CDR2 SMNVEV (reference sequence). The V segment lost 5 bases and the J segment 2 bases; nucleotides outside the gene matches: 7. CDR3 nucleotide sequence: TGTGCCAGCAGTATCTCGGGACTAGCTCCCTACGAGCAGTACTTC. As protein: CASSISGLAPYEQYF.

This clonotype was observed a few times. The genes are TRBV29-1 and TRBJ2-4; 10 bases agree with TRBD1. The V gene's germline CDR1 is SQVTM and CDR2 ANQGSEA. This CDR3 contains 13 residues. V shed 7 bases and J 7 bases; nucleotides not matched to a gene: 7. In DNA, the CDR3 is TGCAGCGCTGTCCCGGGACAGGGGAACATTCAGTACTTC. It is translated as CSAVPGQGNIQYF.

The CDR3, as DNA: TGTGCCAGCAGTTTAAAAGGGCGGGATCAGCCCCAGCATTTT. Amino acids: CASSLKGRDQPQHF. The V and J genes are TRBV12-3 or TRBV12-4 and TRBJ1-5, with unresolved D. Trimming shortened V by 2 bases and J by 5 bases, and 10 bases separated the two germline ends. The CDR3 is 14 amino acids.

There are a few counts of this clonotype. The chain carries TRBV7-9 and TRBJ2-7, with 7 positions matching TRBD1. The length of the CDR3 is 12 residues. Losses at the gene ends were 5 bases for V and 6 bases for J; bases not matched to a gene: 4. Germline V gene sequence: CDR1 SEHNR, CDR2 FQNEAQ (reference sequence). The CDR3 spells CASSTGVREQYF. The CDR3 DNA is TGTGCCAGCAGCACAGGGGTTCGCGAGCAGTACTTC.

This clonotype has only a few counts. The genes are TRBV20-1 and TRBJ2-1; a weak D match, TRBD1 (6 bases). CDR3 length equals 14 residues. V dropped 4 bases and J dropped 0 bases, with 10 bases sitting between them. Per germline, CDR1 DFQATT and CDR2 SNEGSKA (reference sequence). The DNA of the CDR3 is TGCAGTGCTAAACAGGGAAGCTCCTACAATGAGCAGTTCTTC. Amino acids: CSAKQGSSYNEQFF.